This entry lists 32 T cell receptor beta chains sequenced from one sample in a study of T cells in Graves' hyperthyroidism and ophthalmopathy. Amplification targeted TCR beta CDR3 regions from RNA transcripts. The HTBI primer set drove a first-round RT-PCR of the TCR CDR3. Via MiXCR, TCRdb re-called the multiplex PCR reads, giving one row per CDR3 protein. This repertoire shows under 350,000 distinct CDR3 sequences, under 25% found once; its top ten account for around 50%. Sequencing was done on a sample of blood. The receptors were sampled from a woman in her forties or fifties with Graves' hyperthyroidism.

A few counts support this clonotype. This rearrangement joins TRBV6-2 or TRBV6-3 to TRBJ2-7, with 10 bases fitting TRBD1. J was trimmed by 6 bases and V by 0 bases; bases with no gene match: 5. The CDR3 is 15 amino acids. CDR1 is MNHEY and CDR2 is SVGEGT in the germline V gene. The CDR3 DNA follows: TGTGCCAGCAGTTACTCGATGGGGACAGGGGCCGAGCAGTACTTC. This translates into CASSYSMGTGAEQYF.

This clonotype was counted a single time. Just one base apart from a much larger clone, this may be a read error. The chain employs TRBV7-3 and TRBJ2-4, with D perhaps TRBD1 (6 bases). V lost 6 bases to trimming and J lost 8 bases, with 14 bases between them. The CDR3 has 13 residues. Germline CDR1 reads SGHTA; CDR2 reads FQGTGA. The CDR3 region is CASRPGTYDIQYF. CDR3 nucleotide sequence: TGTGCCAGCAGACCCGGGACATATGACATTCAGTACTTC.

The chain links TRBV28 to TRBJ2-2; 12 positions match TRBD1. V trimming: 7 bases; J trimming: 7 bases; junction bases outside the gene matches: 13. Looked up from germline, CDR1 is MDHEN and CDR2 is SYDVKM. The CDR3 has 17 residues. CDR3 DNA: TGTGCCAGCACGAATCCGACGGGACAGGGGGCTGGCGGGGAGCTGTTTTTT. It is translated as CASTNPTGQGAGGELFF.

This clonotype has at least ten counts. The DNA for the CDR3 is TGCAGTGCCGTGGGGGGTCAAGAGACCCAGTACTTC. Translated: CSAVGGQETQYF. J is TRBJ2-5 and V is TRBV20-1; D is possibly TRBD2 (6 bases). CDR1 and CDR2 from the germline V gene are DFQATT and SNEGSKA (reference sequence). Trimming pared 6 bases from V and 2 bases from J, leaving 10 bases between. This CDR3 contains 12 residues.

About this clonotype: A much larger clone lies one base from this, so it may be a read error. Here the CDR3 reads CASTPPPGEKLFF. The CDR3 region has the DNA TGTGCCAGCACACCACCGCCAGGAGAAAAACTGTTTTTT. The V call is TRBV18, the J call TRBJ1-4; D is unresolved. Germline V gives CDR1 KGHSH, CDR2 LQKENI. The CDR3 has 13 residues.

This clonotype was counted at least ten times. V usage is TRBV3-1 and J usage is TRBJ1-6; 8 bases are a match to TRBD1. The CDR3 consists of 14 residues. Unmatched junction bases numbered 9, after V lost 8 bases and J lost 9 bases. Per the germline V gene, CDR1 is LGHDT and CDR2 is YNNKEL (reference sequence). CDR3 coding DNA: TGTGCCAGCCGGCCCCAGGGGGCGTCTTCACCCCTCCACTTT. This translates into CASRPQGASSPLHF.

This clonotype was counted only a few times. The V gene is TRBV7-8, the J gene TRBJ1-1, with D tentatively TRBD1 (5 bases). V gave up 1 base and J gave up 1 base, with 13 bases separating them. CDR1 and CDR2 from the germline V gene are SGHVS and FQNEAQ. The CDR3 runs to 16 residues. The CDR3 DNA reads TGTGCCAGCAGCTTAGTGGGGGGACGGAAGAACACTGAAGCTTTCTTT. It specifies CASSLVGGRKNTEAFF.

A word on this clonotype: A read error may explain this, as a much larger clone is one base away. The genes are TRBV5-1 and TRBJ2-4; TRBD2 matches at 14 bases. CDR3 length equals 16 residues. Germline CDR1 SGHRS, CDR2 YFSETQ. The CDR3 loop reads CANSPTSGGAGNIQYF. CDR3 DNA sequence: TGCGCCAACAGCCCGACTAGCGGGGGGGCCGGGAACATTCAGTACTTC.

The chain carries TRBV6-5 and TRBJ2-3; TRBD2 matches 7 bases. CDR1 is MNHEY, CDR2 SVGAGI, per germline. CDR3 length: 14 amino acids. V gave up 0 bases and J gave up 6 bases; unmatched junction bases: 3. The CDR3 DNA reads TGTGCCAGCAGTTACTCGGATAGCGGGGATACGCAGTATTTT. Protein sequence: CASSYSDSGDTQYF.

The sample holds many counts of this clonotype. V usage is TRBV2 and J usage is TRBJ1-2; 7 positions match TRBD1. The CDR3 is made up of 14 amino acids. The V gene's germline CDR1 is SNHLY and CDR2 FYNNEI. The J segment lost 4 bases and the V segment lost 6 bases, leaving 8 bases of the junction unmatched. The CDR3 loop is CASSQQGTVYGYTF. The CDR3 DNA is TGTGCCAGCAGCCAACAGGGGACCGTCTATGGCTACACCTTC.

This clonotype was seen a few times. J is TRBJ2-7 and V is TRBV10-3, with 13 bases aligning to TRBD2. J gave up 4 bases and V 0 bases, and 3 bases lay outside the gene matches. Germline V gene lookup returns CDR1 ENHRY and CDR2 SYGVKD. The CDR3 sequence is 16 residues long. The CDR3 DNA follows: TGTGCCATCAGTGAGTCGAGACTAGCGGGGGGTTACGAGCAGTACTTC. This encodes CAISESRLAGGYEQYF.

This clonotype was observed at least ten times. V is TRBV28 and J is TRBJ2-2; D possibly corresponds to TRBD1 (5 bases). Germline V lookup: CDR1 MDHEN, CDR2 SYDVKM. V was shortened by 5 bases and J by 4 bases, with 11 bases between the two germline ends. There are 14 residues in the CDR3. The CDR3 sequence: CASSPRVGTGELFF. The CDR3 region has the DNA TGTGCCAGCAGTCCCAGGGTGGGCACCGGGGAGCTGTTTTTT.

This clonotype occurred many times. The chain couples TRBV18 to TRBJ1-2; unclear D gene. This CDR3 has 11 amino acids. Germline V lookup: CDR1 KGHSH, CDR2 LQKENI. Between the trimmed V and J ends, which lost 6 bases and 4 bases, there was a span of 6 bases. CDR3 region: CASSAPYGYTF. Here the CDR3 DNA reads TGTGCCAGCTCGGCACCCTATGGCTACACCTTC. Using reference TRBV18 and TRBJ1-2 for the parts outside the CDR3, the full variable domain is NAGVMQNPRHLVRRRGQEARLRCSPMKGHSHVYWYRQLPEEGLKFMVYLQKENIIDESGMPKERFSAEFPKEGPSILRIQQVVRGDSAAYFCASSAPYGYTFGSGTRLTVV.

This clonotype was seen at least ten times. The chain recombines TRBV6-1 with TRBJ2-3; 8 bases map to TRBD2. Looked up from germline, CDR1 is MNHNS and CDR2 is SASEGT. The CDR3 is made up of 13 amino acids. With V trimmed by 7 bases and J by 2 bases, 2 bases remained unmatched. The CDR3 loop is CASTGRVTDTQYF. Here the CDR3 DNA reads TGTGCCAGCACCGGGAGGGTCACAGATACGCAGTATTTT.

This clonotype was seen a few times. The rearrangement uses TRBV4-1 and TRBJ2-1; D is possibly TRBD1 (5 bases). Trimming removed 2 bases at V and 0 bases at J, with 11 bases between. Germline V gives CDR1 MGHRA, CDR2 YSYEKL. CDR3 length equals 16 residues. CDR3 DNA sequence: TGCGCCAGCAGCCAAACACAGGAGAGCTCCTACAATGAGCAGTTCTTC. Encoded protein: CASSQTQESSYNEQFF.

The V call is TRBV15, the J call TRBJ1-6; 7 positions agree with TRBD1. J lost 9 bases, V lost 3 bases, and 5 bases had no gene match. Germline V gives CDR1 LNHNV, CDR2 YYDKDF (reference sequence). This CDR3 is built from 14 residues. The CDR3 protein is CATSRRDSGSPLHF. The CDR3 DNA is TGTGCCACCAGCAGGAGGGACAGTGGTTCACCCCTCCACTTT.

The sample holds many counts of this clonotype. The rearrangement uses TRBV6-1 and TRBJ2-7; D remains unclear. Trimming cost V 6 bases and J 1 base, with 22 bases left between them. Germline V gene sequence: CDR1 MNHNS, CDR2 SASEGT. The CDR3 runs 17 residues. The CDR3 DNA reads TGTGCCAGCAGGGAACAAACCTCCGCGCGCGTGTCCTACGAGCAGTACTTC. Its translation: CASREQTSARVSYEQYF.

The table lists this clonotype with many counts. J is TRBJ2-3 and V is TRBV20-1, with TRBD2 matching over 8 bases. The J segment lost 3 bases and the V segment lost 6 bases, leaving 14 bases of the junction unmatched. CDR1 and CDR2 (germline): DFQATT, SNEGSKA (reference sequence). The CDR3 has 16 residues. As DNA, the CDR3 is TGCAGTGCGACACGGGGGGGAGGGGCGGCAACAGATACGCAGTATTTT. Amino acids: CSATRGGGAATDTQYF.

This clonotype has at least ten counts. The chain carries TRBV5-1 and TRBJ2-3; 9 bases are shared with TRBD2. The CDR3 spans 17 residues. Germline trimming cut 0 bases from V and 3 bases from J; bases unmatched to any gene: 8. CDR1 and CDR2 (germline): SGHRS, YFSETQ. Here the CDR3 DNA reads TGCGCCAGCAGCTTGGGGTTGGTGACTAGCGGTACAGATACGCAGTATTTT. Its protein product is CASSLGLVTSGTDTQYF.

Many counts were recorded for this clonotype. V is TRBV2 and J is TRBJ2-7; no firm D call. Germline CDR1 and CDR2: SNHLY and FYNNEI. The CDR3 has 11 residues. The germline V and J ends were trimmed by 8 bases and 7 bases, with 12 bases remaining between them. The CDR3 sequence: CASEEFEEQYF. In nucleotides, the CDR3 is TGTGCCAGCGAGGAGTTCGAGGAGCAGTACTTC. Supplemented by reference TRBV2 and TRBJ2-7, the full variable domain reads EPEVTQTPSHQVTQMGQEVILRCVPISNHLYFYWYRQILGQKVEFLVSFYNNEISEKSEIFDDQFSVERPDGSNFTLKIRSTKLEDSAMYFCASEEFEEQYFGPGTRLTVT.

The V and J genes are TRBV7-7 and TRBJ2-7, with D perhaps matching TRBD1 (7 bases). Trimming removed 5 bases from V and 5 bases from J, with 22 bases in between. Germline V lookup: CDR1 SSHAT, CDR2 FNYEAQ (reference sequence). This CDR3 has 16 residues. The CDR3, as DNA: TGTGCCAGCAGCCCCTGGGAGGAACAGGGGTGGCACGAGCAGTACTTC. Its translation: CASSPWEEQGWHEQYF.

This clonotype was counted only a few times. The V call is TRBV20-1, the J call TRBJ1-2; D uncertain. CDR1 is DFQATT, CDR2 SNEGSKA, per germline (reference sequence). The germline V and J ends were trimmed by 3 bases and 6 bases, with 11 bases remaining between them. There are 12 residues in the CDR3. The CDR3 DNA is TGCAGTGCTAGTGAGAGGGCAGATGGCTACACCTTC. Protein: CSASERADGYTF.

V and J are TRBV27 and TRBJ2-5, with 11 bases aligning to TRBD1. The J segment lost 5 bases and the V segment lost 8 bases, leaving 13 bases of the junction unmatched. Per germline, CDR1 MNHEY and CDR2 SMNVEV (reference sequence). CDR3 length: 16 residues. DNA of the CDR3: TGTGCCAGCTCACCTCAACCGGGACAGGGGGTGGAGACCCAGTACTTC. This sequence encodes CASSPQPGQGVETQYF.

This clonotype was seen repeatedly, ten times or more. The J gene is TRBJ2-7, the V gene TRBV28, with D perhaps matching TRBD1 (6 bases). CDR3 size: 15 residues. Trimming cost V 2 bases and J 4 bases, with 15 bases left between them. In germline, CDR1 is MDHEN, CDR2 SYDVKM. The CDR3 spells CASSLNSRGGYEQYF. The CDR3 DNA is TGTGCCAGCAGTTTAAACTCCAGGGGCGGGTACGAGCAGTACTTC.

The CDR3 nucleotides read TGTGCCAGCAAGTCAAGGGTGAACACTGAAGCTTTCTTT. Residues: CASKSRVNTEAFF. This chain connects TRBV6-1 to TRBJ1-1; no firm D call. V lost 7 bases to trimming and J lost 0 bases, with 9 bases between them. The CDR3 totals 13 residues. Germline V gene lookup returns CDR1 MNHNS and CDR2 SASEGT.

This clonotype has a handful of counts. The rearrangement uses TRBV7-3 and TRBJ2-5; TRBD1 aligns across 9 bases. This CDR3 comprises 15 residues. The V segment lost 5 bases and the J segment 5 bases; nucleotides outside the gene matches: 9. Germline CDR1 SGHTA, CDR2 FQGTGA. CDR3 in DNA: TGTGCCAGCAGCATCGGGACAGGGAGATGGGAGACCCAGTACTTC. Residues: CASSIGTGRWETQYF.

This clonotype was seen ten or more times. The chain couples TRBV7-3 to TRBJ2-3; 11 bases match TRBD1. The CDR3 contains 16 residues. Germline V gene data show CDR1 as SGHTA and CDR2 as FQGTGA. With 2 bases clipped from V and 4 bases from J, the junction kept 5 bases outside the gene matches. The CDR3 DNA is TGTGCCAGCAGCTTAGCCGGGACAGGGGGTTCAGATACGCAGTATTTT. The encoded protein is CASSLAGTGGSDTQYF.

The chain combines TRBV11-2 with TRBJ1-1; the D is unclear. The germline V gene has CDR1 SGHAT and CDR2 FQNNGV. The CDR3 runs 14 residues. Trimming removed 0 bases at V and 1 base at J, with 6 bases between. DNA of the CDR3: TGTGCCAGCAGCTTAGATGTATGGAACACTGAAGCTTTCTTT. As protein: CASSLDVWNTEAFF.

The CDR3 region is CASSKQEFYEQYF. The DNA of the CDR3 is TGTGCCAGCAGCAAACAGGAATTCTACGAGCAGTACTTC. The V call is TRBV2, the J call TRBJ2-7; D is perhaps TRBD1 (5 bases). CDR3 length: 13 amino acids. Per the germline V gene, CDR1 is SNHLY and CDR2 is FYNNEI. V was pared by 6 bases and J by 3 bases, with 12 bases between.

Note on this clonotype: The CDR3 end shows no conserved phenylalanine or tryptophan, and so a read error is likely. The V call is TRBV9, the J call TRBJ1-6, with 7 bases aligning to TRBD1. Germline-derived CDR1 and CDR2 are SGDLS and YYNGEE. Germline trimming cut 1 base from V and 7 bases from J; bases unmatched to any gene: 11. The CDR3 runs to 17 residues. The CDR3 coding sequence is TGTGCCAGCAGCGTATCAGCGTCCCGGGACAGCAATTCACCCCTCCACCTT. Amino acid sequence: CASSVSASRDSNSPLHL.

This clonotype was seen ten or more times. This rearrangement joins TRBV27 to TRBJ2-1; tentatively, D is TRBD1 (5 bases). The V gene's germline CDR1 is MNHEY and CDR2 SMNVEV (reference sequence). The CDR3 loop spans 14 amino acids. Trimming shortened V by 3 bases and J by 1 base, and 7 bases separated the two germline ends. The CDR3 reads CASSFQGSYNEQFF. CDR3 coding DNA: TGTGCCAGCAGTTTTCAGGGATCCTACAATGAGCAGTTCTTC.

This clonotype was detected many times. J is TRBJ2-7 and V is TRBV11-3; D tentatively fits TRBD1 or TRBD2 (5 bases each). The germline gives CDR1 SGHNT, CDR2 YENEEA. V lost 1 base and J lost 2, with 12 bases in between. CDR3 length: 15 residues. The CDR3 coding sequence is TGTGCCAGCAGCTTAGGGGACGGAGCAACCTACGAGCAGTACTTC. As protein: CASSLGDGATYEQYF.